This TCR beta chain was sequenced in a study of T cells after posttransplantation cyclophosphamide. TCRdb's table, derived via immunoSEQ multiplex PCR, lists solely in-frame clones and lacks some. This table has about 46,000 clones, roughly 93% appearing once. The germline CDR1 and CDR2 sequences are SGDLS and YYNGEE. J lost 1 base, V lost 0 bases, and 3 bases had no gene match. This CDR3 is 16 amino acids long. The specimen was PBMCs. This sequence joins TRBV9 and TRBJ2-1; 8 positions match TRBD1. The source of this sequence is a woman between 45 and 65 years old in good health and a related stem cell transplant donor. In DNA, the CDR3 is TGTGCCAGCAGCGTAGATCACAGGGGGTCCTACAATGAGCAGTTCTTC. Translation gives CASSVDHRGSYNEQFF.